The sequence of this TCR beta chain was determined in a study of cytomegalovirus exposure and HLA in healthy donors. These donors, healthy bone marrow donors, were studied. The CDR3 is made up of 13 amino acids. V was pared by 1 base and J by 5 bases, with 8 bases between. CDR1 LNHDA and CDR2 SQIVND come from the germline V gene (reference sequence). Concerning this clone itself: Its antigen is unknown.

With 60 Vbeta and 13 Jbeta primers, the PCR was carried out. Per the original methods: The count from a later analysis was 79 million or so unique TCR beta chains, some 11 million of them shared. Sequencing was performed with immunoSEQ multiplex PCR; in TCRdb, only in-frame clones are kept and a portion is missing. V and J calls and clone size come straight from that table; D and trimming were deduced from the DNA. The profile shows about 140,000 clones, 70% to 85% of them singletons. Overall study findings and caveats: Later analysis identified several of the most significant clusters that appeared linked to common viral pathogens. TRBV6-2, TRBV6-3 and other indistinguishable V segments were excluded.

The rearrangement uses TRBV19 and TRBJ1-1; D gene ambiguous. The TCR comes from a man aged 35-49 years in good health and CMV-seropositive. Input material: PBMCs. The DNA of the CDR3 is TGTGCCAGTAGTATAGGCGGGAAAACTGAAGCTTTCTTT. Encoded protein: CASSIGGKTEAFF.